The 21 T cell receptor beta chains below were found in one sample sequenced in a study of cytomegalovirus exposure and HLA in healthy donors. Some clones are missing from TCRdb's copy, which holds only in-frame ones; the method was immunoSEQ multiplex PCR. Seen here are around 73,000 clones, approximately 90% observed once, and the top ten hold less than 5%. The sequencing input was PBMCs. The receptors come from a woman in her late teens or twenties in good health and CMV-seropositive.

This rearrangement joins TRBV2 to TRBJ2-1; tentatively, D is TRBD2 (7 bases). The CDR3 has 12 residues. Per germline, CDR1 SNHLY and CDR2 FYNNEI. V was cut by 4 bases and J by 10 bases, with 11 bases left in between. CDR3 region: CASSVGRGEQFF. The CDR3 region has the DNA TGTGCCAGCAGTGTGGGGAGGGGGGAGCAGTTCTTC.

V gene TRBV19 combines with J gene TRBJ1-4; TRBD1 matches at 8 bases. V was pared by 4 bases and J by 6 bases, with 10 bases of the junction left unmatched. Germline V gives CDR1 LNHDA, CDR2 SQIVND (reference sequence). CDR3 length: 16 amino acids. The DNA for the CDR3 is TGTGCCAGTAGTACACGCAGGGGGCGTTCGGATGAAAAACTGTTTTTT. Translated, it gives CASSTRRGRSDEKLFF.

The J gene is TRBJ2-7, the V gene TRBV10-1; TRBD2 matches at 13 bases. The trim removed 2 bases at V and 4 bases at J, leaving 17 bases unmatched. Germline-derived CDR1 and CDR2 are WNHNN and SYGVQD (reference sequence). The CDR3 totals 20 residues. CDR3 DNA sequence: TGCGCCAGCAGTGAGGAATGGGACAGAGGACTAGCGGGAGATTTATACGAGCAGTACTTC. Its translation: CASSEEWDRGLAGDLYEQYF.

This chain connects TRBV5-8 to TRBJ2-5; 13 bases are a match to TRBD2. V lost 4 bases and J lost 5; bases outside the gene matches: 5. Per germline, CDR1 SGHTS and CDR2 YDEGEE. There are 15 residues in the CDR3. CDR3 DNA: TGTGCCAGCAGCCTGGGACTAGCGGGAAGGGAGACCCAGTACTTC. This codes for CASSLGLAGRETQYF.

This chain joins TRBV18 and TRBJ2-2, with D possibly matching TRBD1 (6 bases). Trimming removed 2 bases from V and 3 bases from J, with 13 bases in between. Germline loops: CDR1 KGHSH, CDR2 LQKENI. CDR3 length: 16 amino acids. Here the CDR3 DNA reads TGTGCCAGCTCACCAGTCCAGGGGAGAGACACCGGGGAGCTGTTTTTT. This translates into CASSPVQGRDTGELFF.

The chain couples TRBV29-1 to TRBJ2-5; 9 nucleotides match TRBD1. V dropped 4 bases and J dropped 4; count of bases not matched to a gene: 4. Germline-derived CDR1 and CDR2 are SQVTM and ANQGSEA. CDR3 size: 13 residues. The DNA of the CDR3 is TGCAGCGTTGTAGAGACAGGGGGAGAGACCCAGTACTTC. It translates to CSVVETGGETQYF.

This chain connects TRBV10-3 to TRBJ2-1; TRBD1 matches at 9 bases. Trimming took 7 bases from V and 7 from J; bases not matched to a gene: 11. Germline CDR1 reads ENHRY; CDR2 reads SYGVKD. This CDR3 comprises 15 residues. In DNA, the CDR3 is TGTGCCATCACCGAAACGGGACAGGGTGGGAATGAGCAGTTCTTC. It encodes CAITETGQGGNEQFF.

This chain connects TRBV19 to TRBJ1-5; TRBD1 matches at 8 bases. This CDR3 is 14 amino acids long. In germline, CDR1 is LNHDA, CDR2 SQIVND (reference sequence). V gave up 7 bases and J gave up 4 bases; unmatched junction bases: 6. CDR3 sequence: CASTRTGPNQPQHF. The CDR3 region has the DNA TGTGCCAGTACTAGGACAGGGCCGAATCAGCCCCAGCATTTT.

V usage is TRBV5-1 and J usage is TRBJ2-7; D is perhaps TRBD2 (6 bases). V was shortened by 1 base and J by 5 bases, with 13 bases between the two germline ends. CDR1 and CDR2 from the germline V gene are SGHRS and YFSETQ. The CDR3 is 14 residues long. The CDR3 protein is CASSLNAASDEQYF. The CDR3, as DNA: TGCGCCAGCAGCTTGAATGCGGCTAGCGACGAGCAGTACTTC.

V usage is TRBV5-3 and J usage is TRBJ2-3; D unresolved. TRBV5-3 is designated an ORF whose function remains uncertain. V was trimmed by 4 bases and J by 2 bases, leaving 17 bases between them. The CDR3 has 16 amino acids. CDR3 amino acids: CARSHPTHAHTDTQYF. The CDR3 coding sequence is TGTGCCAGAAGCCACCCCACACACGCCCACACAGATACGCAGTATTTT.

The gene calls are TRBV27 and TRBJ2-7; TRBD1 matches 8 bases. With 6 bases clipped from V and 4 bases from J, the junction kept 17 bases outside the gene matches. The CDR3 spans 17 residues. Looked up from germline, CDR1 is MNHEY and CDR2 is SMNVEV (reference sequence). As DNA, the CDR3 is TGTGCCAGCAGACCAGGGGGCGCCCCGCTAGTATCTTACGAGCAGTACTTC. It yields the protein CASRPGGAPLVSYEQYF.

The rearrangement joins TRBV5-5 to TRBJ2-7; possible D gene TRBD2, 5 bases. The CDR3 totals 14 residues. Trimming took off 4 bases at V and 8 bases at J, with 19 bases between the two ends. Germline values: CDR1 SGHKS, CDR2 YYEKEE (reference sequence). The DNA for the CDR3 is TGTGCCAGCAGCCAGGAACTAGTCGGAATCCAGCAGTACTTC. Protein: CASSQELVGIQQYF.

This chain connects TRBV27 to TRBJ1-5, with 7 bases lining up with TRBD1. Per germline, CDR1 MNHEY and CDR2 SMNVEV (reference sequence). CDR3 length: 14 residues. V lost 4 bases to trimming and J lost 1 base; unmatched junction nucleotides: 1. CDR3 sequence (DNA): TGTGCCAGCAGTTCAGGGGGAAGCAATCAGCCCCAGCATTTT. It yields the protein CASSSGGSNQPQHF.

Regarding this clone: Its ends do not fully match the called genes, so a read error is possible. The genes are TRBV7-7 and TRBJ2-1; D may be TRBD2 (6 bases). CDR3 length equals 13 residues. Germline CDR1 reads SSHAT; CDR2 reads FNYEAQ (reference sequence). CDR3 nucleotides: TGTGCTAGCAGCTTAGAATCTAGCGACGAGCAGTTCTTC. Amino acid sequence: CASSLESSDEQFF.

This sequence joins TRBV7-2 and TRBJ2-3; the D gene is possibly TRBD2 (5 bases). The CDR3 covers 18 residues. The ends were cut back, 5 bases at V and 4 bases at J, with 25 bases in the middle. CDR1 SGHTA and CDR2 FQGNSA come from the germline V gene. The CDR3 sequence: CASSLFPRTRDASDTQYF. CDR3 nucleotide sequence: TGTGCCAGCAGCCTTTTCCCACGCACTAGAGATGCTTCAGATACGCAGTATTTT.

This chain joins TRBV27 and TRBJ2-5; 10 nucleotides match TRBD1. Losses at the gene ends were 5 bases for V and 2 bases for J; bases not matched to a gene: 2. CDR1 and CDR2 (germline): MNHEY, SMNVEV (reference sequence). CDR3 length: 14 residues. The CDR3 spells CASSRDRGQETQYF. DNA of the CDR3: TGTGCCAGCAGTAGGGACAGGGGACAAGAGACCCAGTACTTC.

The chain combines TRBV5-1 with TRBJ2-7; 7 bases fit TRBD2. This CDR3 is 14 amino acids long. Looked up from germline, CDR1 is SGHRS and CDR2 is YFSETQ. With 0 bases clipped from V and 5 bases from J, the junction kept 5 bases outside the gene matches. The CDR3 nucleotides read TGCGCCAGCAGCTTGGTGGGCGGGAGCCACGAGCAGTACTTC. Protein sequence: CASSLVGGSHEQYF.

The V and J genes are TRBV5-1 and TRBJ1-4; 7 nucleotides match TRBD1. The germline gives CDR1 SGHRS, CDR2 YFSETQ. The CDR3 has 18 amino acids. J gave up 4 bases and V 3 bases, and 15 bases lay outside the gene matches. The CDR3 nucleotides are TGCGCCAGCAGCTACTGGGACAGCCCGTCCCTAGGTAATGAAAAACTGTTTTTT. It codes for CASSYWDSPSLGNEKLFF.

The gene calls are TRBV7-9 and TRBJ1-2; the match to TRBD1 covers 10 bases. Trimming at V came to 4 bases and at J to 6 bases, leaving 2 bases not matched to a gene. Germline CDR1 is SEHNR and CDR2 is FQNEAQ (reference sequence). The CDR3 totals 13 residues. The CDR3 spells CASSYGTGDGYTF. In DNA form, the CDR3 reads TGTGCCAGCAGCTATGGGACAGGGGATGGCTACACCTTC.

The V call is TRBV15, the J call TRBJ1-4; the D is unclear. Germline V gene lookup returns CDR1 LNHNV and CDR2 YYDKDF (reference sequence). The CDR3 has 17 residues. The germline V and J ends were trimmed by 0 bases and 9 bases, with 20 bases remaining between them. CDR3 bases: TGTGCCACCAGCAGAGATGAGGGCGGAGAAATAAGGAAAAAACTGTTTTTT. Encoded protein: CATSRDEGGEIRKKLFF.

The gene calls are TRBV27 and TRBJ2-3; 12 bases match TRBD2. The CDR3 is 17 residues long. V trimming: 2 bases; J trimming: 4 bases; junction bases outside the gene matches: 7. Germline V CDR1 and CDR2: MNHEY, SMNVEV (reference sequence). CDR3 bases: TGTGCCAGCAGTTTACTTCCCCTAGCGGGAGGGGCAGATACGCAGTATTTT. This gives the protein CASSLLPLAGGADTQYF.